This entry lists 5 T cell receptor beta chains sequenced from one sample in a study of cytomegalovirus exposure and HLA in healthy donors. The PCR employed 60 Vbeta primers together with 13 Jbeta primers. Sequenced by immunoSEQ multiplex PCR; TCRdb stores in-frame clones only, minus some. The table shows 160,000 or so clones, with approximately 84% occurring only once. The material sequenced was PBMCs. The origin of the receptors is a male donor in good health and CMV-seropositive.

The rearrangement uses TRBV5-4 and TRBJ2-7; D possibly corresponds to TRBD2 (5 bases). Germline lookup yields CDR1 SGHNT and CDR2 YYREEE (reference sequence). V lost 5 bases and J lost 0, with 15 bases in between. The CDR3 runs to 15 residues. CDR3 sequence reads: CASSPGLVSSYEQYF. CDR3 sequence (DNA): TGTGCCAGCAGTCCCGGACTGGTGAGCTCCTACGAGCAGTACTTC.

V is TRBV7-9 and J is TRBJ1-1; a weak D match, TRBD1 (6 bases). With 0 bases removed from V and 1 base from J, the gap between germline ends came to 21 bases. There are 19 residues in the CDR3. From germline, CDR1 is SEHNR and CDR2 FQNEAQ (reference sequence). CDR3 loop: CASSLARTVLRGENTEAFF. The CDR3 nucleotides are TGTGCCAGCAGCTTAGCTCGGACAGTCTTACGTGGGGAGAACACTGAAGCTTTCTTT.

This clone was found once. This chain uses TRBV27 with TRBJ2-7; the D is unclear. V lost 3 bases and J lost 0, with 6 bases in between. Germline assignment: CDR1 MNHEY and CDR2 SMNVEV (reference sequence). CDR3 length: 13 amino acids. The DNA for the CDR3 is TGTGCCAGCAGTTTCTCAGACTCCTACGAGCAGTACTTC. This gives the protein CASSFSDSYEQYF.

This clone was detected only a few times. V is TRBV19 and J is TRBJ1-4; TRBD1 aligns across 8 bases. Trimming took 7 bases from V and 9 from J; bases not matched to a gene: 10. The CDR3 runs to 14 residues. Germline CDR1 and CDR2: LNHDA and SQIVND (reference sequence). The CDR3 sequence is CASTGPGQEQKLFF. CDR3 coding DNA: TGTGCCAGTACCGGTCCGGGACAGGAACAAAAACTGTTTTTT.

This clone was seen only once. V gene TRBV9 combines with J gene TRBJ2-5, with TRBD1 as a possible D gene (5 bases). The better agreement between TRBJ2-7 and the DNA end casts doubt on the J call. The CDR3 totals 12 residues. The germline CDR1 and CDR2 sequences are SGDLS and YYNGEE. The CDR3 is CASSVSDSEQYF. For the CDR3, the DNA is TGTGCCAGCAGCGTAAGTGACAGCGAGCAGTACTTC.